These T cell receptor beta chains were read from a single sample in a study of blood T cell repertoires in COVID-19. TCRdb keeps only in-frame clones here, not all; method: immunoSEQ multiplex PCR. The sample carries about 250,000 clones, around 82% recorded once. Material: peripheral blood. The source is a man aged 35-49 years with active or convalescent COVID-19. Each CDR3 is given with its conserved first and last residue. Fields, in order: clone size, J gene, V gene, D gene, CDR3 protein, CDR3 DNA. The D gene is left open where the match is weak. Part of the rows lack a size; the others show once, few, many or a class for expanded clones.

- | TRBJ1-2 | TRBV6-5 | - | CASSYSKGGYGYTF | TGTGCCAGCAGTTACTCGAAAGGGGGCTATGGCTACACCTTC
- | TRBJ1-6 | TRBV7-9 | TRBD1 | CAGGQDNSPLHF | TGTGCCGGTGGACAGGATAATTCACCCCTCCACTTT
- | TRBJ1-5 | TRBV5-5 | - | CASSLAGVGNQPQHF | TGTGCCAGCAGCTTGGCAGGGGTTGGCAATCAGCCCCAGCATTTT
- | TRBJ2-7 | TRBV6-6 | TRBD1 | CATDTRGTEKNYEQYF | TGTGCCACAGATACAAGGGGGACAGAGAAAAACTACGAGCAGTACTTC
- | TRBJ1-1 | TRBV5-6 | TRBD1 | CASSSATAGQFYTEAFF | TGTGCCAGCAGCTCGGCGACGGCGGGACAGTTTTACACTGAAGCTTTCTTT
- | TRBJ1-2 | TRBV28 | - | CASTPPGGGMISYGYTF | TGTGCCAGCACCCCCCCCGGCGGGGGGATGATAAGCTATGGCTACACCTTC
- | TRBJ1-3 | TRBV7-9 | TRBD1 | CASSSGTGNEARGNTIYF | TGTGCCAGCAGCTCGGGGACAGGGAACGAGGCTCGAGGAAACACCATATATTTT
- | TRBJ1-1 | TRBV6-5 | - | CASSTLGSAVAFF | TGTGCCAGCAGTACTCTAGGGAGTGCGGTGGCTTTCTTT
- | TRBJ1-1 | TRBV6-1 | - | CASSEWQASGTEAFF | TGTGCCAGCAGTGAATGGCAGGCCTCAGGGACTGAAGCTTTCTTT
few | TRBJ2-6 | TRBV5-1 | TRBD1 | CASSFSGTASGANVLTF | TGCGCCAGCAGCTTTTCCGGGACAGCCTCTGGGGCCAACGTCCTGACTTTC
- | TRBJ1-1 | TRBV5-5 | - | CASSLGQVTEAFF | TGTGCCAGCAGCTTGGGACAGGTCACTGAAGCTTTCTTT
- | TRBJ1-2 | TRBV7-9 | - | CASSLGLTNYGYTF | TGTGCCAGCAGCCTGGGACTGACTAACTATGGCTACACCTTC
- | TRBJ1-2 | TRBV5-4 | - | CASSLQGSWYGYTF | TGTGCCAGCAGCTTGCAGGGGAGTTGGTACGGCTACACCTTC
- | TRBJ2-2 | TRBV11-2 | - | CASSPRRQGVTGELFF | TGTGCCAGCAGCCCCCGTCGCCAGGGCGTCACCGGGGAGCTGTTTTTT
- | TRBJ2-6 | TRBV3-1/TRBV3-2 | - | CASSSGISSGANVLTF | TGTGCCAGCAGCTCGGGAATTTCCTCTGGGGCCAACGTCCTGACTTTC
- | TRBJ1-3 | TRBV9 | - | CASSLTLGAGNTIYF | TGTGCCAGCAGCCTAACTTTGGGCGCTGGAAACACCATATATTTT
- | TRBJ2-3 | TRBV7-9 | - | CASTSGVSGIDTQYF | TGTGCCAGCACCTCCGGGGTTAGCGGCATAGATACGCAGTATTTT
- | TRBJ2-7 | TRBV27 | - | CASSQVPSYEQYF | TGTGCCAGCAGCCAGGTCCCCTCCTACGAGCAGTACTTC
- | TRBJ1-1 | TRBV28 | - | CASNQRRFSGTEAFF | TGTGCCAGCAATCAACGAAGGTTCTCGGGCACTGAAGCTTTCTTT
- | TRBJ2-3 | TRBV5-1 | TRBD1 | CASSPRQGASTDTQYF | TGCGCCAGCAGCCCCAGACAGGGGGCGTCGACAGATACGCAGTATTTT
- | TRBJ2-7 | TRBV9 | TRBD1 | CASSPGTGYYEQYF | TGTGCCAGCAGCCCCGGGACAGGGTACTACGAGCAGTACTTC
- | TRBJ2-3 | TRBV24-1 | TRBD2 | CATSDWTSGTSDTQYF | TGTGCCACCAGTGACTGGACTAGCGGGACATCCGATACGCAGTATTTT
- | TRBJ2-7 | TRBV9 | TRBD1 | CASSVGSGQTDEQYF | TGTGCCAGCAGCGTAGGTTCGGGACAGACCGACGAGCAGTACTTC